Below are 30 T cell receptor beta chains sequenced from a single sample in a study of T cell responses to AZD1222 COVID-19 vaccine. Profiled with immunoSEQ multiplex PCR; TCRdb holds only in-frame clones, not every one. The table lists over 100,000 clones, roughly 88% of them singletons. Source: peripheral blood, taken on day 0 of MenACWY control vaccination. The receptors come from an adult in good health.

CDR3 nucleotide sequence: TGTGCCAGTAGTGCCGGGGTTACAGGCTACGAGCAGTACTTC. Its translation is CASSAGVTGYEQYF. The chain carries TRBV19 and TRBJ2-7; either TRBD1 or TRBD2 may fit D (5 bases each). Deletions cut 5 bases from V and 3 bases from J, with 14 bases between. This CDR3 has 14 amino acids. Germline assignment: CDR1 LNHDA and CDR2 SQIVND (reference sequence).

The chain joins TRBV6-5 to TRBJ1-4, with 7 positions matching TRBD1. The CDR3 runs 14 residues. The germline V gene has CDR1 MNHEY and CDR2 SVGAGI. V trimming: 2 bases; J trimming: 8 bases; junction bases outside the gene matches: 5. CDR3 region: CASSYEGAGEKLFF. The CDR3 DNA reads TGTGCCAGCAGTTACGAGGGGGCCGGCGAAAAACTGTTTTTT.

V usage is TRBV4-2 and J usage is TRBJ1-1; no definite D call. V dropped 4 bases and J dropped 1 base, with 7 bases sitting between them. The germline CDR1 and CDR2 sequences are LGHNA and YNFKEQ. The CDR3 consists of 13 residues. CDR3 amino acids: CASSPNGNTEAFF. The CDR3 bases are TGTGCCAGCAGCCCAAACGGGAACACTGAAGCTTTCTTT.

The chain joins TRBV9 to TRBJ2-1; TRBD2 aligns across 11 bases. Germline-derived CDR1 and CDR2 are SGDLS and YYNGEE. V shed 2 bases, J shed 6 bases, and the junction held 4 bases outside the gene matches. The CDR3 runs to 15 residues. The CDR3 here is CASSVSGRVSNEQFF. For the CDR3, the DNA is TGTGCCAGCAGCGTTAGCGGGAGGGTCAGCAATGAGCAGTTCTTC.

V usage is TRBV5-1 and J usage is TRBJ1-2; TRBD1 matches at 7 bases. The CDR3 extends over 14 amino acids. Germline CDR1 SGHRS, CDR2 YFSETQ. With 4 bases clipped from V and 6 bases from J, the junction kept 9 bases outside the gene matches. CDR3 coding DNA: TGCGCCAGCAGCCCCGGACAGGTGCGGCATGGCTACACCTTC. Translating gives CASSPGQVRHGYTF.

V gene TRBV5-1 combines with J gene TRBJ1-4; D is perhaps TRBD1 (6 bases). This CDR3 has 15 residues. Germline V lookup: CDR1 SGHRS, CDR2 YFSETQ. V lost 0 bases and J lost 8, with 14 bases in between. CDR3 nucleotides: TGCGCCAGCAGCTTGGTCGGGGGGCTCCACGAAAAACTGTTTTTT. This encodes CASSLVGGLHEKLFF.

The chain employs TRBV7-2 and TRBJ1-1; D is possibly TRBD1 (5 bases). V lost 5 bases, J lost 4 bases, and 20 bases lay in between. CDR3 size: 16 residues. The germline V gene encodes CDR1 SGHTA and CDR2 FQGNSA. This CDR3 is CASSLRDWGAFTEAFF. In DNA, the CDR3 is TGTGCCAGCAGCCTTCGGGACTGGGGCGCATTCACTGAAGCTTTCTTT.

The rearrangement links TRBV7-9 to TRBJ1-6, with D possibly TRBD1 on 6 matching bases. Trimming took 1 base from V and 12 from J, leaving 13 bases between them. CDR1 and CDR2 from the germline V gene are SEHNR and FQNEAQ (reference sequence). The CDR3 contains 14 residues. The CDR3 here is CASSLEDRLRPLHF. The CDR3 coding sequence is TGTGCCAGCAGCTTAGAGGACAGACTGAGACCCCTCCACTTT.

The genes are TRBV4-1 and TRBJ1-2, with a weak D call TRBD1 (6 bases). The V end lost 4 bases, the J end lost 4 bases, and 16 bases lay between the germline ends. The germline V gene encodes CDR1 MGHRA and CDR2 YSYEKL. The CDR3 contains 15 residues. Here the CDR3 reads CASSLRQAAFYGYTF. In DNA form, the CDR3 reads TGCGCCAGCAGCCTACGACAGGCGGCGTTCTATGGCTACACCTTC.

V is TRBV28 and J is TRBJ1-1, with TRBD1 identical over 10 bases. V lost 6 bases and J lost 6; bases outside the gene matches: 4. This CDR3 is 13 amino acids long. The germline V gene has CDR1 MDHEN and CDR2 SYDVKM. The CDR3 is CASRGQGTPEAFF. CDR3 DNA sequence: TGTGCCAGCAGGGGACAGGGGACTCCTGAAGCTTTCTTT.

The gene calls are TRBV29-1 and TRBJ1-4; tentative D call: TRBD1 (5 bases). CDR1 is SQVTM and CDR2 is ANQGSEA in the germline V gene. There are 13 residues in the CDR3. V was shortened by 6 bases and J by 8 bases, with 16 bases between the two germline ends. CDR3 DNA: TGCAGCGTCAGAGACACCGGGGGGGAAAAACTGTTTTTT. Its translation: CSVRDTGGEKLFF. The whole variable domain, filled in from reference TRBV29-1 and TRBJ1-4, reads SAVISQKPSRDICQRGTSLTIQCQVDSQVTMMFWYRQQPGQSLTLIATANQGSEATYESGFVIDKFPISRPNLTFSTLTVSNMSPEDSSIYLCSVRDTGGEKLFFGSGTQLSVL.

The chain uses TRBV4-2 and TRBJ2-5; 13 bases agree with TRBD2. Germline V gives CDR1 LGHNA, CDR2 YNFKEQ. With V trimmed by 4 bases and J by 4 bases, 9 bases remained unmatched. This CDR3 has 17 residues. This CDR3 reads CASSLNPLAGGPETQYF. CDR3 DNA sequence: TGTGCCAGCAGCCTAAACCCACTAGCGGGAGGGCCAGAGACCCAGTACTTC.

The chain uses TRBV7-3 and TRBJ1-6; 8 bases match TRBD1. This CDR3 spans 15 amino acids. Germline V gene data show CDR1 as SGHTA and CDR2 as FQGTGA. Trimming removed 4 bases from V and 8 bases from J; junction bases left unmatched: 7. CDR3 DNA: TGTGCCAGCAGCTCCAGGACAGGGTATGATTCACCCCTCCACTTT. Amino acid sequence: CASSSRTGYDSPLHF.

This rearrangement joins TRBV27 to TRBJ2-7; D unresolved. Trimming shortened V by 2 bases and J by 3 bases, and 8 bases separated the two germline ends. Germline CDR1 is MNHEY and CDR2 is SMNVEV (reference sequence). This CDR3 is built from 13 residues. Here the CDR3 DNA reads TGTGCCAGCAGTTTAATATACAGCTACGAGCAGTACTTC. It encodes CASSLIYSYEQYF.

This clone was detected a few times. The V gene is TRBV18, the J gene TRBJ2-7; D could derive from TRBD1 or TRBD2 (6 bases each). There are 15 residues in the CDR3. With 3 bases removed from V and 0 bases from J, the gap between germline ends came to 12 bases. Germline V gene sequence: CDR1 KGHSH, CDR2 LQKENI. The CDR3 spells CASSPSRDNSYEQYF. CDR3 DNA: TGTGCCAGCTCACCGTCGCGGGACAACTCCTACGAGCAGTACTTC.

The chain links TRBV6-5 to TRBJ2-7; 7 bases line up with TRBD1. Per germline, CDR1 MNHEY and CDR2 SVGAGI. Trimming cost V 2 bases and J 1 base; bases outside gene matches: 2. The CDR3 has 14 amino acids. The CDR3 coding sequence is TGTGCCAGCAGTTACCGGGACAGATCCTACGAGCAGTACTTC. Translated: CASSYRDRSYEQYF.

The chain carries TRBV4-2 and TRBJ1-1; D is unresolved. V shed 1 base and J shed 3 bases, with 15 bases lying between them. Germline V gene lookup returns CDR1 LGHNA and CDR2 YNFKEQ. This CDR3 is built from 16 residues. The CDR3 spells CASSQVGRGGYTEAFF. For the CDR3, the DNA is TGTGCCAGCAGCCAAGTGGGCCGCGGCGGGTACACTGAAGCTTTCTTT.

The chain combines TRBV7-8 with TRBJ2-2; 10 nucleotides agree with TRBD1. J lost 6 bases, V lost 5 bases, and 9 bases had no gene match. Germline values: CDR1 SGHVS, CDR2 FQNEAQ. The CDR3 loop spans 16 amino acids. In DNA form, the CDR3 reads TGTGCCAGCAGCACAACTCGACAGGGGGCCTCCGGGGAGCTGTTTTTT. It specifies CASSTTRQGASGELFF.

The chain joins TRBV10-3 to TRBJ2-2, with D perhaps matching TRBD2 (8 bases). Trimming stripped 4 bases from V and 5 bases from J, with 20 bases between. The CDR3 runs to 17 residues. Germline CDR1 reads ENHRY; CDR2 reads SYGVKD. The CDR3 loop is CAISVSQGRGDTGELFF. CDR3 bases: TGTGCCATCAGTGTATCACAGGGGCGGGGGGATACCGGGGAGCTGTTTTTT.

The CDR3: CASSLGGLADPETQYF. The CDR3 nucleotides are TGTGCCAGCAGCTTAGGGGGACTAGCCGACCCAGAGACCCAGTACTTC. The chain is built from TRBV11-2 and TRBJ2-5, with 9 bases fitting TRBD2. Germline V gene sequence: CDR1 SGHAT, CDR2 FQNNGV. The CDR3 sequence is 16 residues long. V lost 1 base and J lost 4; bases outside the gene matches: 7.

J is TRBJ2-2 and V is TRBV7-9; no reliable D call. This CDR3 comprises 12 residues. With 3 bases removed from V and 6 bases from J, the gap between germline ends came to 5 bases. CDR1 is SEHNR, CDR2 FQNEAQ, per germline (reference sequence). The CDR3 DNA reads TGTGCCAGCAGCTTTCGTCCCGGGGAGCTGTTTTTT. Translated: CASSFRPGELFF.

This sequence joins TRBV3-1 (or the pseudogene TRBV3-2) and TRBJ2-3; TRBD2 matches 9 bases. V lost 2 bases, J lost 1 base, and 7 bases stayed unmatched. From germline, CDR1 is LGHDT and CDR2 YNNKEL (reference sequence). This CDR3 spans 17 amino acids. The DNA of the CDR3 is TGTGCCAGCAGCCAATTTAGCGGGGGAGCTGGCACAGATACGCAGTATTTT. Protein product: CASSQFSGGAGTDTQYF.

V and J are TRBV3-1 (or the pseudogene TRBV3-2) and TRBJ2-1, with 7 bases that match TRBD2. V gave up 2 bases and J gave up 0 bases; unmatched junction bases: 1. The CDR3 is 15 amino acids. CDR1 is LGHDT, CDR2 YNNKEL, per germline (reference sequence). This CDR3 is CASSQSGGSYNEQFF. DNA of the CDR3: TGTGCCAGCAGCCAATCGGGGGGCTCCTACAATGAGCAGTTCTTC.

The rearrangement links TRBV27 to TRBJ1-5; no reliable D call. Germline values: CDR1 MNHEY, CDR2 SMNVEV (reference sequence). V lost 2 bases and J 2 bases, leaving 10 bases between the germline ends. The CDR3 is made up of 15 amino acids. The CDR3 DNA reads as TGTGCCAGCAGTTTAGAGGGTTTCGGCAATCAGCCCCAGCATTTT. As protein: CASSLEGFGNQPQHF.

The rearrangement uses TRBV4-2 and TRBJ2-2; 9 bases line up with TRBD2. The CDR3 is 18 residues long. Trimming took 4 bases from V and 0 from J; bases not matched to a gene: 9. Germline CDR1 reads LGHNA; CDR2 reads YNFKEQ. CDR3 loop: CASSPQMAGGPNTGELFF. CDR3 DNA sequence: TGTGCCAGCAGCCCTCAGATGGCGGGAGGGCCGAACACCGGGGAGCTGTTTTTT.

V usage is TRBV20-1 and J usage is TRBJ1-5; TRBD1 matches at 8 bases. The CDR3 runs 16 residues. Germline CDR1 DFQATT, CDR2 SNEGSKA (reference sequence). V gave up 3 bases and J gave up 0 bases; unmatched junction bases: 7. The CDR3 DNA reads TGCAGTGCTAGTAGTTCCGGACAGGGTAGCAATCAGCCCCAGCATTTT. Translated, it gives CSASSSGQGSNQPQHF.

This chain links TRBV6-2 or TRBV6-3 with TRBJ1-1; D is unclear. Germline CDR1 reads MNHEY; CDR2 reads SVGEGT. V was cut by 0 bases and J by 7 bases, with 9 bases left in between. The CDR3 runs 13 residues. The CDR3 bases are TGTGCCAGCAGTTACTCGACTCCAGTTGAAGCTTTCTTT. Protein sequence: CASSYSTPVEAFF.

The chain couples TRBV3-1 (or the pseudogene TRBV3-2) to TRBJ1-3; 8 bases agree with TRBD1. Germline V CDR1 and CDR2: LGHDT, YNNKEL (reference sequence). CDR3 length: 14 residues. Trimming cost V 7 bases and J 2 bases; bases outside gene matches: 4. The CDR3 protein is CASTPDRAGNTIYF. The CDR3 nucleotides read TGTGCCAGCACCCCGGACAGGGCTGGAAACACCATATATTTT.

The J gene is TRBJ1-4, the V gene TRBV12-3 or TRBV12-4; D gene unclear. The V end was cut by 5 bases, the J end by 13 bases, with 17 bases between. CDR3 length equals 13 residues. CDR3 DNA: TGTGCCAGCAGTCAGGACCCGTCTGGCGGACTGTTTTTT. Its translation is CASSQDPSGGLFF.

The gene calls are TRBV21-1 and TRBJ1-3; TRBD1 was called by the table and not checked on the DNA. TRBV21-1 constitutes a pseudogene. The CDR3 totals 18 residues. Written as DNA, the CDR3 is TGTGCCAGCAGCAAAGCGGTTCTGGGACAGGGGGCTGGAAACACCATATATTTT. Its protein is CASSKAVLGQGAGNTIYF.